The 14 T cell receptor beta chains reported below all come from one sample, sequenced in a study of T cells in localized non-small cell lung cancer (dated by TCRdb to 2019 to 2021). Preparation of the library involved the immunoSEQ multiplex PCR assay. In its TCRdb copy, this immuneACCESS table keeps in-frame sequences only and misses some clones. Where compared with another copy, unresolved V genes explain less than half of these, and the others have no known cause. Across this sample there are approximately 12,000 clones, with around 80% seen only once. The ten largest clonotypes hold approximately 20% of the sample. The source was peripheral blood, collected before any cancer treatment. The source of these receptors is a male donor older than 55 with stage I lung adenocarcinoma.

The V and J genes are TRBV4-1 and TRBJ2-3; the D gene could be TRBD1 or TRBD2 (5 bases each). The germline V gene has CDR1 MGHRA and CDR2 YSYEKL. The CDR3 length is 16 residues. The ends were cut back, 0 bases at V and 1 base at J, with 11 bases in the middle. The CDR3 sequence is CASSQERVGGTDTQYF. In nucleotides, the CDR3 is TGCGCCAGCAGCCAAGAACGGGTGGGGGGCACAGATACGCAGTATTTT.

This clone showed up just a few times. The chain combines TRBV5-5 with TRBJ1-2; no reliable D call. The CDR3 is made up of 14 amino acids. Germline CDR1 is SGHKS and CDR2 is YYEKEE (reference sequence). V dropped 4 bases and J dropped 1 base, with 11 bases sitting between them. As DNA, the CDR3 is TGTGCCAGCAGCATAACAGTGAATAACTATGGCTACACCTTC. Translation gives CASSITVNNYGYTF.

This chain uses TRBV5-1 with TRBJ2-5; 9 bases align to TRBD1. The CDR3 is 14 amino acids. The V gene end was trimmed by 4 bases and the J gene end by 4 bases; junction bases not matched to a gene: 5. Germline loops: CDR1 SGHRS, CDR2 YFSETQ. In nucleotides, the CDR3 is TGCGCCAGCAGCCCCCGGGACAGGGCAGAGACCCAGTACTTC. It codes for CASSPRDRAETQYF.

The V and J genes are TRBV4-1 and TRBJ2-1, with 11 bases lining up with TRBD2. Germline trimming cut 1 base from V and 8 bases from J; bases unmatched to any gene: 4. The CDR3 is made up of 15 amino acids. Germline lookup yields CDR1 MGHRA and CDR2 YSYEKL. CDR3 loop: CASSQGSGREYEQFF. CDR3 DNA sequence: TGCGCCAGCAGCCAAGGTAGCGGGAGGGAATATGAGCAGTTCTTC.

This chain uses TRBV7-3 with TRBJ2-1; TRBD2 agrees at 11 bases. The CDR3 runs 17 residues. With 4 bases clipped from V and 4 bases from J, the junction kept 9 bases outside the gene matches. CDR1 is SGHTA, CDR2 FQGTGA, per germline. The CDR3 here is CASSSRPLAGGYNEQFF. The CDR3 DNA sequence: TGTGCCAGCAGCTCCAGACCCTTAGCGGGAGGGTACAATGAGCAGTTCTTC.

This clone was counted a single time. The V and J genes are TRBV7-6 and TRBJ2-7, with D perhaps TRBD1 (6 bases). Trimming removed 5 bases at V and 6 bases at J, with 20 bases between. The germline CDR1 and CDR2 sequences are SGHVS and FNYEAQ. CDR3 length: 15 amino acids. DNA of the CDR3: TGTGCCAGCAGCGAGGGTCTAGGGGGACAAGGCGAGCAGTACTTC. Its protein product is CASSEGLGGQGEQYF.

The J gene is TRBJ2-7, the V gene TRBV27; possibly TRBD1 or TRBD2 for D (5 bases each). Trimming took off 2 bases at V and 2 bases at J, with 7 bases between the two ends. CDR3 length: 13 amino acids. CDR1 and CDR2 from the germline V gene are MNHEY and SMNVEV (reference sequence). The DNA of the CDR3 is TGTGCCAGCAGTTTAGGGGGAACCTACGAGCAGTACTTC. Its translation: CASSLGGTYEQYF.

In DNA, the CDR3 is TGTGCCAGCAGACGTACAGGGGGTCCCTACGAGCAGTACTTC. Translating it yields CASRRTGGPYEQYF. J is TRBJ2-7 and V is TRBV11-2; TRBD1 aligns across 8 bases. This CDR3 region has 14 residues. Germline trimming cut 6 bases from V and 2 bases from J; bases unmatched to any gene: 6. Germline V gene lookup returns CDR1 SGHAT and CDR2 FQNNGV.

This chain joins TRBV15 and TRBJ2-5; 9 nucleotides align to TRBD2. The CDR3 totals 16 residues. J was trimmed by 4 bases and V by 1 base; bases with no gene match: 7. CDR1 is LNHNV, CDR2 YYDKDF, per germline (reference sequence). The CDR3 DNA sequence: TGTGCCACCAGCAGAGGGGGGGATAGCGGGAGAGAGACCCAGTACTTC. This encodes CATSRGGDSGRETQYF.

The V gene is TRBV9, the J gene TRBJ1-5; no clear D. The CDR3 extends over 14 amino acids. In germline, CDR1 is SGDLS, CDR2 YYNGEE. V was pared by 4 bases and J by 4 bases, with 12 bases between. This chain's CDR3 is CASSISGQNQPQHF. The CDR3 DNA is TGTGCCAGCAGCATATCGGGCCAGAATCAGCCCCAGCATTTT.

The rearrangement links TRBV27 to TRBJ2-7; TRBD2 might be the D (5 bases). The ends were cut back, 3 bases at V and 4 bases at J, with 13 bases in the middle. From germline, CDR1 is MNHEY and CDR2 SMNVEV (reference sequence). This CDR3 comprises 14 residues. The CDR3 region has the DNA TGTGCCAGCAGTTTGCGGGCAGAGGGTTACGAGCAGTACTTC. It encodes CASSLRAEGYEQYF.

The chain has TRBV7-9 and TRBJ1-1, with D tentatively TRBD1 (5 bases). This CDR3 comprises 13 residues. Deletions cut 5 bases from V and 5 bases from J, with 12 bases between. Germline lookup yields CDR1 SEHNR and CDR2 FQNEAQ (reference sequence). In nucleotides, the CDR3 is TGTGCCAGCAGCCCGGGACTGGTGACTGAAGCTTTCTTT. Amino acid sequence: CASSPGLVTEAFF. Full variable domain (missing parts from reference TRBV7-9 and TRBJ1-1): DTGVSQNPRHKITKRGQNVTFRCDPISEHNRLYWYRQTLGQGPEFLTYFQNEAQLEKSRLLSDRFSAERPKGSFSTLEIQRTEQGDSAMYLCASSPGLVTEAFFGQGTRLTVV.

This clone was picked up one time. J is TRBJ2-7 and V is TRBV7-8; the match to TRBD1 covers 12 bases. The junction had 14 bases not matched to a gene; V was cut back by 7 bases and J by 7 bases. This CDR3 has 16 residues. Germline CDR1 and CDR2: SGHVS and FQNEAQ. CDR3 DNA: TGTGCCAGCACCACCCTCCCGGGACAGGGGGCGAAAGAGCAGTACTTC. This encodes CASTTLPGQGAKEQYF.

The J gene is TRBJ1-3, the V gene TRBV19; D is ambiguous. This CDR3 is 13 amino acids long. Germline-derived CDR1 and CDR2 are LNHDA and SQIVND (reference sequence). Trimming removed 3 bases at V and 9 bases at J, with 12 bases between. DNA of the CDR3: TGTGCCAGTAGTATCGCCAGGACTGGCACCATATATTTT. It specifies CASSIARTGTIYF.